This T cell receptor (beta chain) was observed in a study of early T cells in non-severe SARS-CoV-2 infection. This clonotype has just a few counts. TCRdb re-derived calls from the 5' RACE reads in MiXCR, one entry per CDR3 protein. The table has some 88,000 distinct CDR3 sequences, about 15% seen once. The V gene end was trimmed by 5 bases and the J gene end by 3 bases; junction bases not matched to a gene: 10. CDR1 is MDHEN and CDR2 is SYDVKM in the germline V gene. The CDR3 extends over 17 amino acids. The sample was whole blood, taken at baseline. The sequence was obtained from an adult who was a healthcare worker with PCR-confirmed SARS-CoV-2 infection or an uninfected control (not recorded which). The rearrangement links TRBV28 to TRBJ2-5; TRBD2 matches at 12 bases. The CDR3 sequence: CASSPRASGREKETQYF. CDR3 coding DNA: TGTGCCAGCAGTCCACGCGCTAGCGGGAGGGAAAAAGAGACCCAGTACTTC.